This T cell receptor (beta chain) was documented in a study of OX40 agonist ivuxolimab in advanced cancers. This clone was detected a few times. Germline lookup yields CDR1 SGHTA and CDR2 FQGNSA. The CDR3 is 15 amino acids. The V and J ends lost 3 bases and 4 bases, in that order; junction bases with no gene match: 5. The table came from immunoSEQ multiplex PCR; TCRdb's copy has only in-frame clones and leaves some out. This sample has 65,000 to 95,000 clones, with 80% to 90% found just once. The source was CD4+ or CD8+ T cells sorted from blood, collected in a trial of the OX40 agonist ivuxolimab. The clonotype originates from an adult with an advanced solid tumor such as melanoma, head and neck, liver or kidney cancer. The gene calls are TRBV7-2 and TRBJ1-2; 10 bases fit TRBD1. The CDR3, as DNA: TGTGCCAGCAGCTTTCAGACAGGGGGCGGCTATGGCTACACCTTC. Amino acids: CASSFQTGGGYGYTF.